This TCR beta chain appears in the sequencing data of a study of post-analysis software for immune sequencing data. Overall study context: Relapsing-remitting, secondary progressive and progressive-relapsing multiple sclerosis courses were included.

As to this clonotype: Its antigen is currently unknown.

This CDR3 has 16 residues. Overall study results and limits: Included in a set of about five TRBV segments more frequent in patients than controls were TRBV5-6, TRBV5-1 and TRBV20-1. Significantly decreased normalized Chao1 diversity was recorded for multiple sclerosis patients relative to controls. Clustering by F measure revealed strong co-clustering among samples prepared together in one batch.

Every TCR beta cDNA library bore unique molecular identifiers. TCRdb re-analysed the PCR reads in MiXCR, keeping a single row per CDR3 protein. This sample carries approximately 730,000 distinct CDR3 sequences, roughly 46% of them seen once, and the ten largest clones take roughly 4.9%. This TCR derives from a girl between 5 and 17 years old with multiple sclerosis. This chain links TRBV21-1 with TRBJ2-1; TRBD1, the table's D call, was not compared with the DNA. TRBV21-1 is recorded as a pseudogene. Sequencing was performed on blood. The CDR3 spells CASSKQGPSSYNEQFF. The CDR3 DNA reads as TGTGCCAGCAGCAAACAGGGGCCAAGCTCCTACAATGAGCAGTTCTTC.